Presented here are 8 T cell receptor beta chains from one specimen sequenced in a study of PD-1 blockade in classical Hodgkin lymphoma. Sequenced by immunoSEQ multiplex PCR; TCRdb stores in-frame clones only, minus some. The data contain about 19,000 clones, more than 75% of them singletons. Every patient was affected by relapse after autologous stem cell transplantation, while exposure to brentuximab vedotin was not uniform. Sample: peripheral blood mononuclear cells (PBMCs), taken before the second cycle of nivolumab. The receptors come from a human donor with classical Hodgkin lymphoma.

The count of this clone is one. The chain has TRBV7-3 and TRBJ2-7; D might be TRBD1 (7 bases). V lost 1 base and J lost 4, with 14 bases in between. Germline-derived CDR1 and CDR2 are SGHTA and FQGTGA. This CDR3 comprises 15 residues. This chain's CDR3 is CASSLRGGGDYEQYF. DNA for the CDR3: TGTGCCAGCAGCTTAAGAGGAGGGGGCGATTACGAGCAGTACTTC.

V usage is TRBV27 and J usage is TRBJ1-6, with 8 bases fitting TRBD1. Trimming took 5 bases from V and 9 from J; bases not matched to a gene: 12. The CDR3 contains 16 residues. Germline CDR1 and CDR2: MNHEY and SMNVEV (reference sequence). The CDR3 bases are TGTGCCAGCAGTCGTACGATGTACAGGGGGATTTCACCCCTCCACTTT. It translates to CASSRTMYRGISPLHF.

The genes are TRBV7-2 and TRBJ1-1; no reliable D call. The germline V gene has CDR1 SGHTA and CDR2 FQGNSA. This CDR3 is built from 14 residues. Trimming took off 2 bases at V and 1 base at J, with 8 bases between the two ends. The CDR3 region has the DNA TGTGCCAGCAGCTTATTCGGGAGGAACACTGAAGCTTTCTTT. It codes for CASSLFGRNTEAFF. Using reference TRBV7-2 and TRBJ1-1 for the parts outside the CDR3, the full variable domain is GAGVSQSPSNKVTEKGKDVELRCDPISGHTALYWYRQSLGQGLEFLIYFQGNSAPDKSGLPSDRFSAERTGGSVSTLTIQRTQQEDSAVYLCASSLFGRNTEAFFGQGTRLTVV.

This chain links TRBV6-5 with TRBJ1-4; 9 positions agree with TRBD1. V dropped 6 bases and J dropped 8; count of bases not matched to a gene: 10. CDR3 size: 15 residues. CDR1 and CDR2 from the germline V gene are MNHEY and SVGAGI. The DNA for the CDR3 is TGTGCCAGCAGCCCAGAGGGACAGGGAGGAGAAAAACTGTTTTTT. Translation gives CASSPEGQGGEKLFF.

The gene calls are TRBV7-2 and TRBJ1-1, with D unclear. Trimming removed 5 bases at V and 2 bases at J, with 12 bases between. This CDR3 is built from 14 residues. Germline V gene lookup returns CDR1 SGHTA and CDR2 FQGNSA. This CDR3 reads CASSPDGYNTEAFF. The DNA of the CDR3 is TGTGCCAGCAGCCCTGACGGATACAACACTGAAGCTTTCTTT. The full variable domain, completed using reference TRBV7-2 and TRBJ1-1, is GAGVSQSPSNKVTEKGKDVELRCDPISGHTALYWYRQSLGQGLEFLIYFQGNSAPDKSGLPSDRFSAERTGGSVSTLTIQRTQQEDSAVYLCASSPDGYNTEAFFGQGTRLTVV.

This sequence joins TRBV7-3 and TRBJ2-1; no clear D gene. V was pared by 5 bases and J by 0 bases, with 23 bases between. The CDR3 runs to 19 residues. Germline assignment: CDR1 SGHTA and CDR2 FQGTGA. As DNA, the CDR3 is TGTGCCAGCAGCCCCCTCGTTTTCCGCGCGGAGAGCTCCTACAATGAGCAGTTCTTC. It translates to CASSPLVFRAESSYNEQFF.

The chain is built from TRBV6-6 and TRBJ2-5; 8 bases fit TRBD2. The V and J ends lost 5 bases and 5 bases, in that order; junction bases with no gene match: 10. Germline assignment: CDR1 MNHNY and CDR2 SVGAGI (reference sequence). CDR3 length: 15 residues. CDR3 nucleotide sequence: TGTGCCAGCAGTCTTCCTATAAGCGGGGGTGAGACCCAGTACTTC. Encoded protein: CASSLPISGGETQYF.

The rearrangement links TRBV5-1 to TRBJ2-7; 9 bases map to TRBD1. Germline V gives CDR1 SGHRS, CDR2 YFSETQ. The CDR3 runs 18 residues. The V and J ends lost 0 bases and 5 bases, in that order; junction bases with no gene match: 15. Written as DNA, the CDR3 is TGCGCCAGCAGCTTGGTATCGTCGACAGGGGGTGTCTGGAACGAGCAGTACTTC. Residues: CASSLVSSTGGVWNEQYF.